Shown below are 32 T cell receptor beta chains from a single sample sequenced in a study of beta chain features in type 1 diabetes (dated by TCRdb to 2017 to 2018). Libraries were made using the immunoSEQ multiplex PCR assay. The High Capacity cDNA Reverse Transcription Kit was used to reverse transcribe all of the isolated RNA, meaning that expressed TCRB transcripts were what got sequenced. TCRdb stores this immuneACCESS table with in-frame sequences only. Part of the clones is absent; in the studies checked, under half of the shortfall reflects unresolved V genes, and no reason is known for the rest. The sample table lists 310,000 or so clones, less than 10% of them with a count of one. The top ten hold less than 0.45% of the sample. The sequenced sample was central memory CD4+ T cells from blood. These receptor sequences come from a woman aged 18-30 years in good health.

This clone turned up a few times. The chain recombines TRBV6-5 with TRBJ2-3, with TRBD2 as a possible D gene (6 bases). V shed 0 bases and J shed 4 bases, with 8 bases lying between them. The CDR3 spans 14 residues. Germline CDR1 reads MNHEY; CDR2 reads SVGAGI. The CDR3 DNA sequence: TGTGCCAGCAGTTACTCGACGGGGGCAGATACGCAGTATTTT. Translation gives CASSYSTGADTQYF.

The chain employs TRBV5-6 and TRBJ1-1, with TRBD1 as a possible D gene (5 bases). Per germline, CDR1 SGHDT and CDR2 YYEEEE. V was pared by 0 bases and J by 3 bases, with 12 bases between. The CDR3 sequence is 15 residues long. CDR3: CASSLERGRDTEAFF. The CDR3 nucleotides are TGTGCCAGCAGCTTGGAGCGGGGCAGGGACACTGAAGCTTTCTTT.

This clone was observed a few times. The chain carries TRBV4-3 and TRBJ2-7; 7 bases map to TRBD2. The CDR3 loop spans 14 amino acids. CDR1 and CDR2 from the germline V gene are LGHNA and YSLEER. V dropped 3 bases and J dropped 4; count of bases not matched to a gene: 6. CDR3 loop: CASSHGLGIYEQYF. CDR3 sequence (DNA): TGCGCCAGCAGCCACGGACTAGGGATATACGAGCAGTACTTC.

V and J are TRBV7-6 and TRBJ2-5; 10 bases fit TRBD1. This CDR3 comprises 14 residues. The germline gives CDR1 SGHVS, CDR2 FNYEAQ. With V trimmed by 4 bases and J by 5 bases, 4 bases remained unmatched. The CDR3 nucleotides read TGTGCCAGCAGCTCCCGGGACAGGGGTGAGACCCAGTACTTC. Translating gives CASSSRDRGETQYF.

This clone has more than one count but fewer than ten. Other DNA sequences of this sample code for an identical CDR3. The chain employs TRBV9 and TRBJ2-5, with D possibly being TRBD2 (6 bases). Germline V gene lookup returns CDR1 SGDLS and CDR2 YYNGEE. Trimming stripped 0 bases from V and 5 bases from J, with 8 bases between. The CDR3 runs to 13 residues. The DNA for the CDR3 is TGTGCCAGCAGCGTAGGACTAGAGGAGACCCAGTACTTC. Protein sequence: CASSVGLEETQYF.

Only a few counts were recorded for this clone. In DNA, the CDR3 is TGTGCCATCAGTGAAAGTAAAATCCAAGAGACCCAGTACTTC. Protein product: CAISESKIQETQYF. The chain is built from TRBV10-3 and TRBJ2-5; D not resolved. V was shortened by 3 bases and J by 1 base, with 9 bases between the two germline ends. Per germline, CDR1 ENHRY and CDR2 SYGVKD. The CDR3 covers 14 residues.

This clone showed up just a few times. The CDR3 reads CASSEGGRQGTQYF. CDR3 bases: TGTGCCAGTAGTGAAGGGGGCCGACAGGGAACGCAGTATTTT. The genes are TRBV19 and TRBJ2-3; 7 nucleotides line up with TRBD1. From germline, CDR1 is LNHDA and CDR2 SQIVND (reference sequence). Trimming took 5 bases from V and 9 from J; bases not matched to a gene: 11. CDR3 length: 14 amino acids. The entire variable domain, with the rest obtained from reference TRBV19 and TRBJ2-3, is as follows: DGGITQSPKYLFRKEGQNVTLSCEQNLNHDAMYWYRQDPGQGLRLIYYSQIVNDFQKGDIAEGYSVSREKKESFPLTVTSAQKNPTAFYLCASSEGGRQGTQYFGPGTRLTVL.

V gene TRBV21-1 combines with J gene TRBJ1-6. TRBV21-1 counts as a pseudogene. The CDR3 covers 11 residues. This CDR3 is CASSRDAVLHF. The CDR3 DNA sequence: TGTGCCAGCAGCAGAGATGCAGTCCTCCACTTT.

This clone was counted at least ten times. The V gene is TRBV6-5, the J gene TRBJ2-7, with D possibly being TRBD1 (5 bases). Germline V gene sequence: CDR1 MNHEY, CDR2 SVGAGI. The CDR3 is 15 amino acids. V lost 6 bases, J lost 5 bases, and 20 bases lay in between. CDR3 amino acids: CASRADSSYSNEQYF. In DNA, the CDR3 is TGTGCCAGCAGGGCAGACAGTAGCTATAGTAACGAGCAGTACTTC.

DNA for the CDR3: TGTGCCAGCAGCCTCAGAACGGACAATGAGCAGTTCTTC. Encoded protein: CASSLRTDNEQFF. The V and J genes are TRBV14 and TRBJ2-1; D gene uncertain. Germline V lookup: CDR1 SGHDN, CDR2 FVKESK. This CDR3 is built from 13 residues. Trimming left V 4 bases short and J 5 bases short, with 9 bases between. The full variable domain, in which reference TRBV14 and TRBJ2-1 provide the parts outside the CDR3, is EAGVTQFPSHSVIEKGQTVTLRCDPISGHDNLYWYRRVMGKEIKFLLHFVKESKQDESGMPNNRFLAERTGGTYSTLKVQPAELEDSGVYFCASSLRTDNEQFFGPGTRLTVL.

The chain uses TRBV7-3 and TRBJ2-3; 11 bases fit TRBD2. This CDR3 is built from 15 residues. The V gene end was trimmed by 6 bases and the J gene end by 6 bases; junction bases not matched to a gene: 8. Germline CDR1 and CDR2: SGHTA and FQGTGA. The CDR3 loop reads CASSSPTSGIDTQYF. CDR3 DNA sequence: TGTGCCAGCAGTTCCCCGACTAGCGGGATCGATACGCAGTATTTT.

J is TRBJ1-2 and V is TRBV18; D not resolved. From germline, CDR1 is KGHSH and CDR2 LQKENI. V shed 3 bases and J shed 4 bases, with 12 bases lying between them. CDR3 length: 14 amino acids. Written as DNA, the CDR3 is TGTGCCAGCTCACCGGAGGAAGGCGGCTATGGCTACACCTTC. Its translation: CASSPEEGGYGYTF.

This clone came up a few times. This sequence joins TRBV5-4 and TRBJ2-5, with 8 bases identical to TRBD1. Germline trimming cut 4 bases from V and 5 bases from J; bases unmatched to any gene: 16. Germline CDR1 reads SGHNT; CDR2 reads YYREEE (reference sequence). The CDR3 totals 17 residues. The CDR3, as DNA: TGTGCCAGCAGCCGCGGTGGGCAGGGGGCTTGGTCGGAGACCCAGTACTTC. It is translated as CASSRGGQGAWSETQYF.

The rearrangement uses TRBV7-2 and TRBJ2-3; D tentatively fits TRBD1 or TRBD2 (6 bases each). CDR1 is SGHTA and CDR2 is FQGNSA in the germline V gene. The CDR3 runs 14 residues. Trimming removed 1 base from V and 5 bases from J, with 10 bases in between. The DNA of the CDR3 is TGTGCCAGCAGCTTAGTAGGGGGGAGAGATACGCAGTATTTT. This codes for CASSLVGGRDTQYF. The entire variable domain, with the rest obtained from reference TRBV7-2 and TRBJ2-3, is as follows: GAGVSQSPSNKVTEKGKDVELRCDPISGHTALYWYRQSLGQGLEFLIYFQGNSAPDKSGLPSDRFSAERTGGSVSTLTIQRTQQEDSAVYLCASSLVGGRDTQYFGPGTRLTVL.

A few counts support this clone. The V call is TRBV11-2, the J call TRBJ2-3, with D tentatively TRBD1 (6 bases). Germline values: CDR1 SGHAT, CDR2 FQNNGV. This CDR3 region has 15 residues. V gave up 3 bases and J gave up 0 bases, with 10 bases separating them. CDR3 DNA: TGTGCCAGCAGCTTCACAGGACAGAGCACAGATACGCAGTATTTT. Protein sequence: CASSFTGQSTDTQYF. Complete variable domain (other parts from reference TRBV11-2 and TRBJ2-3): EAGVAQSPRYKIIEKRQSVAFWCNPISGHATLYWYQQILGQGPKLLIQFQNNGVVDDSQLPKDRFSAERLKGVDSTLKIQPAKLEDSAVYLCASSFTGQSTDTQYFGPGTRLTVL.

This clone was counted a few times. This chain links TRBV5-8 with TRBJ2-5, with TRBD1 identical over 7 bases. Trimming cost V 4 bases and J 3 bases; bases outside gene matches: 6. The germline V gene has CDR1 SGHTS and CDR2 YDEGEE. The CDR3 is made up of 14 amino acids. The CDR3: CASSGSDREETQYF. The CDR3 region has the DNA TGTGCCAGCAGCGGATCTGACAGGGAAGAGACCCAGTACTTC. The whole variable domain, remainder taken from reference TRBV5-8 and TRBJ2-5, is EAGVTQSPTHLIKTRGQQATLRCSPISGHTSVYWYQQALGLGLQFLLWYDEGEERNRGNFPPRFSGRQFPNYSSELNVNALELEDSALYLCASSGSDREETQYFGPGTRLLVL.

This chain connects TRBV6-6 to TRBJ2-4; possibly TRBD2 for D (6 bases). CDR1 MNHNY and CDR2 SVGAGI come from the germline V gene (reference sequence). This CDR3 comprises 16 residues. The V and J ends lost 4 bases and 9 bases respectively, with 22 bases between them. CDR3 bases: TGTGCCAGCAGTTCCCTGACCGGGAGTGTAGGCGGCATTCAGTACTTC. Protein product: CASSSLTGSVGGIQYF.

This clone turned up a few times. V and J are TRBV5-1 and TRBJ2-7; 11 bases are shared with TRBD1. The CDR3 runs 14 residues. The germline gives CDR1 SGHRS, CDR2 YFSETQ. With 4 bases clipped from V and 3 bases from J, the junction kept 3 bases outside the gene matches. In DNA form, the CDR3 reads TGCGCCAGCAGCCCGGGACAGGGGGGCTACGAGCAGTACTTC. Translation: CASSPGQGGYEQYF. The full variable domain, its missing parts supplied by reference TRBV5-1 and TRBJ2-7, is KAGVTQTPRYLIKTRGQQVTLSCSPISGHRSVSWYQQTPGQGLQFLFEYFSETQRNKGNFPGRFSGRQFSNSRSEMNVSTLELGDSALYLCASSPGQGGYEQYFGPGTRLTVT.

This clone was counted only a few times. The chain carries TRBV7-8 and TRBJ2-5, with 9 bases aligning to TRBD2. The ends lost 5 bases at V and 5 bases at J; junction bases unmatched: 12. Germline lookup yields CDR1 SGHVS and CDR2 FQNEAQ. This CDR3 has 16 residues. The CDR3 reads CASSDRTAGGSETQYF. The CDR3 nucleotides are TGTGCCAGCAGCGACCGGACAGCGGGGGGTTCTGAGACCCAGTACTTC.

The genes are TRBV7-8 and TRBJ2-2; D gene unclear. Germline CDR1 SGHVS, CDR2 FQNEAQ. Trimming stripped 3 bases from V and 7 bases from J, with 12 bases between. The CDR3 runs to 14 residues. CDR3 sequence (DNA): TGTGCCAGCAGCTTGGGCAGGATTAACGGGGAGCTGTTTTTT. Residues: CASSLGRINGELFF.

This clone was counted a few times. This chain uses TRBV5-5 with TRBJ2-5; TRBD1 agrees at 7 bases. The V gene end was trimmed by 1 base and the J gene end by 4 bases; junction bases not matched to a gene: 10. In germline, CDR1 is SGHKS, CDR2 YYEKEE (reference sequence). The CDR3 totals 16 residues. The CDR3 bases are TGTGCCAGCAGCTTGCTGGGACAGCAAGATGTAGAGACCCAGTACTTC. Its translation: CASSLLGQQDVETQYF. Full variable domain (remainder filled in from reference TRBV5-5 and TRBJ2-5): DAGVTQSPTHLIKTRGQQVTLRCSPISGHKSVSWYQQVLGQGPQFIFQYYEKEERGRGNFPDRFSARQFPNYSSELNVNALLLGDSALYLCASSLLGQQDVETQYFGPGTRLLVL.

CDR3: CASSPPGRAGEKLFF. CDR3 nucleotide sequence: TGTGCCAGCTCCCCTCCGGGCAGGGCTGGGGAAAAACTGTTTTTT. The chain uses TRBV18 and TRBJ1-4; D perhaps matches TRBD1 (5 bases). CDR1 KGHSH and CDR2 LQKENI come from the germline V gene. The V gene lost 6 bases and the J gene lost 8 bases, with 19 bases spanning the gap. The length of the CDR3 is 15 residues.

This clone was counted a few times. V gene TRBV5-1 combines with J gene TRBJ2-3; perhaps TRBD2 as D (5 bases). Germline assignment: CDR1 SGHRS and CDR2 YFSETQ. CDR3 length: 17 residues. Trimming took 2 bases from V and 4 from J, leaving 20 bases between them. The CDR3 here is CASSFAHGLAGSDTQYF. The CDR3 nucleotides read TGCGCCAGCAGCTTCGCCCACGGCCTAGCCGGTTCAGATACGCAGTATTTT.

This clone has just a few counts. The chain recombines TRBV28 with TRBJ1-1; D unresolved. In germline, CDR1 is MDHEN, CDR2 SYDVKM. Trimming cost V 3 bases and J 6 bases, with 8 bases left between them. The length of the CDR3 is 12 residues. CDR3: CASSFLESEAFF. CDR3 nucleotides: TGTGCCAGCAGTTTCCTGGAGTCTGAAGCTTTCTTT.

This clone appeared a few times. The chain couples TRBV28 to TRBJ2-7, with 7 bases fitting TRBD1. Germline V CDR1 and CDR2: MDHEN, SYDVKM. There are 13 residues in the CDR3. V lost 5 bases to trimming and J lost 5 bases; unmatched junction nucleotides: 6. The CDR3 is CASSKPDRDEQYF. DNA for the CDR3: TGTGCCAGCAGTAAACCCGACAGGGACGAGCAGTACTTC.

V and J are TRBV6-6 and TRBJ1-1, with a weak D call TRBD1 (6 bases). This CDR3 is 13 amino acids long. From germline, CDR1 is MNHNY and CDR2 SVGAGI (reference sequence). V lost 8 bases, J lost 5 bases, and 15 bases lay in between. The CDR3 here is CASAAGAGTEAFF. The CDR3 coding sequence is TGTGCCAGCGCTGCGGGGGCAGGAACTGAAGCTTTCTTT.

This clone was seen a handful of times. The chain uses TRBV25-1 and TRBJ2-3, with TRBD2 as a possible D gene (6 bases). CDR1 and CDR2 (germline): MGHDK, SYGVNS. Trimming removed 3 bases from V and 4 bases from J, with 8 bases in between. The CDR3 covers 13 residues. The DNA for the CDR3 is TGTGCCAGCAGTGAGGGGGGAGCAGATACGCAGTATTTT. Its protein is CASSEGGADTQYF.

The chain is built from TRBV27 and TRBJ2-5, with D maybe TRBD2 (6 bases). Matching the DNA end better, TRBJ2-7 makes the J call doubtful. The CDR3 has 15 amino acids. The germline CDR1 and CDR2 sequences are MNHEY and SMNVEV (reference sequence). The CDR3 protein is CASSPRSSDPYEQYF. CDR3 in DNA: TGTGCCAGCAGTCCCAGATCTAGCGATCCCTACGAGCAGTACTTC.

The chain is built from TRBV5-1 and TRBJ1-1; D gene ambiguous. V was trimmed by 4 bases and J by 3 bases, leaving 13 bases between them. The CDR3 has 14 amino acids. Germline V gene sequence: CDR1 SGHRS, CDR2 YFSETQ. CDR3 residues: CASSPMNPDTEAFF. DNA for the CDR3: TGCGCCAGCAGCCCTATGAACCCGGACACTGAAGCTTTCTTT.

This clone was recorded a few times. The V call is TRBV7-9, the J call TRBJ1-2; unclear D gene. The CDR3 has 14 residues. Germline lookup yields CDR1 SEHNR and CDR2 FQNEAQ (reference sequence). Between the trimmed V and J ends, which lost 1 base and 1 base, there was a span of 7 bases. This CDR3 reads CASSLEVFNYGYTF. DNA of the CDR3: TGTGCCAGCAGCTTAGAGGTGTTTAACTATGGCTACACCTTC.

This chain uses TRBV7-2 with TRBJ2-3; 7 nucleotides agree with TRBD2. CDR3 length: 15 residues. The V gene's germline CDR1 is SGHTA and CDR2 FQGNSA. The J segment lost 5 bases and the V segment lost 2 bases, leaving 7 bases of the junction unmatched. CDR3: CASSLTSGNRDTQYF. CDR3 nucleotide sequence: TGTGCCAGCAGCTTAACAAGCGGGAACAGAGATACGCAGTATTTT.

The sample holds a few counts of this clone. J is TRBJ2-1 and V is TRBV5-1, with D perhaps TRBD1 (6 bases). Germline V gene data show CDR1 as SGHRS and CDR2 as YFSETQ. There are 13 residues in the CDR3. Trimming left V 4 bases short and J 9 bases short, with 14 bases between. CDR3 residues: CASSPGERGEQFF. The CDR3 nucleotides are TGCGCCAGCAGCCCAGGGGAAAGAGGTGAGCAGTTCTTC.